The rows below give T cell receptor beta chains drawn from one sample of a study of response to subunit inactivated influenza vaccine. TCRdb passed the RT-PCR reads through MiXCR, listing each CDR3 protein once. The sample includes 490,000 or so distinct CDR3 sequences, approximately 7.7% of them seen just once. Here the sequenced sample was PBMCs from blood, taken around 25 months after vaccination. All receptors derive from a man between 50 and 69 years old who received an inactivated influenza vaccine. The CDR3 runs from the conserved cysteine through the conserved F or W. The D gene is left open where the match is weak. Only part of the rows carry a size: once, few, many, or a class if the clone is expanded.

size	V	D	J	DNA	CDR3
medium-sized	TRBV5-6	TRBD1	TRBJ2-7	TGTGCCAGCAGCTTTTTAGGGACAGACTACGAGCAGTACTTC	CASSFLGTDYEQYF
NA	TRBV4-2	NA	TRBJ2-7	TGTGCCAGCAGCCAAGAAGGAGAATGGATCCGGGAGCAGTACTTC	CASSQEGEWIREQYF
many	TRBV12-3/TRBV12-4	NA	TRBJ2-2	TGTGCCAGCACCCCGGAAAGGGACACCGGGGAGCTGTTTTTT	CASTPERDTGELFF
NA	TRBV11-2	TRBD1	TRBJ2-5	TGTGCCAGCAGCCACGGGGACAGCCCGAGGGAGACCCAGTACTTC	CASSHGDSPRETQYF
many	TRBV5-1	NA	TRBJ1-2	TGCGCCAGCAGCTCAGACATCAATGGCTACACCTTC	CASSSDINGYTF
many	TRBV11-2	NA	TRBJ1-1	TGTGCCAGCAGGCTCGAACAGAACACTGAAGCTTTCTTT	CASRLEQNTEAFF
many	TRBV12-3/TRBV12-4	NA	TRBJ2-3	TGTGCCAGCACTTCGGACAGTCCAGATACGCAGTATTTT	CASTSDSPDTQYF
NA	TRBV3-1	NA	TRBJ1-1	TGTGCCAGCAGCCAAGGTTCATTAGAAGCTTTCTTT	CASSQGSLEAFF
few	TRBV28	NA	TRBJ1-5	TGTGCCAGTAGCGTACTAACAGGGAGCAATCAGCCCCAGCATTTT	CASSVLTGSNQPQHF
few	TRBV3-1	NA	TRBJ1-1	TGTGCCAGCAACAAAAGGGGGGGGAGCACTGAAGCTTTCTTT	CASNKRGGSTEAFF
many	TRBV27	TRBD1	TRBJ1-2	TGTGCCAGCAGGGACAGGACAGACTATGGCTACACCTTC	CASRDRTDYGYTF
NA	TRBV6-2/TRBV6-3	NA	TRBJ2-5	TGTGCCAGCAGTTACCGTGGAGGGATCGTGGAGACCCAGTACTTC	CASSYRGGIVETQYF
many	TRBV6-2/TRBV6-3	NA	TRBJ1-1	TGTGCCACCGAAAGGACGGCGCGGACTGAAGCTTTCTTT	CATERTARTEAFF
NA	TRBV7-8	TRBD2	TRBJ2-3	TGTGCCAGCAGCTCTACGGGGACTAGCGGGAGGAACGCAGATACGCAGTATTTT	CASSSTGTSGRNADTQYF
many	TRBV20-1	TRBD1	TRBJ1-2	TGCAGTGCTAGAGATGGGACAGGCCCTAATGGCTACACCTTC	CSARDGTGPNGYTF
few	TRBV18	NA	TRBJ2-5	TGTGCCAGCTCACCACCGAACTCCCGGGGAGAGACCCAGTACTTC	CASSPPNSRGETQYF
NA	TRBV29-1	NA	TRBJ2-1	TGCAGCGCCGGGTCGGTTCTAGCCAATGAGCAGTTCTTC	CSAGSVLANEQFF
NA	TRBV20-1	TRBD2	TRBJ2-2	TGCAGTGCTAGAGTAGCGGGTCCCCTTAACACCGGGGAGCTGTTTTTT	CSARVAGPLNTGELFF
many	TRBV2	NA	TRBJ2-7	TGTGCCAGCAGTGAAATCAGCGGGTATGAGCGGTACTTC	CASSEISGYERYF
few	TRBV20-1	NA	TRBJ2-3	TGCAGTGCTAGTGGCGGAGACCTGACAGATACGCAGTATTTT	CSASGGDLTDTQYF
many	TRBV7-9	NA	TRBJ2-1	TGTGCCAGCAGCTTAGATGGCTCAAGCTCCTACAATGAGCAGTTCTTC	CASSLDGSSSYNEQFF
few	TRBV5-6	NA	TRBJ1-6	TGTGCCAGCAGCGGGGGTGCAGGGAGGGATTCACCCCTCCACTTT	CASSGGAGRDSPLHF
NA	TRBV29-1	TRBD1	TRBJ2-3	TGCAGCGTTGAGGTACCGACGGGACAGACAAGCACAGATACGCAGTATTTT	CSVEVPTGQTSTDTQYF
few	TRBV6-1	TRBD1	TRBJ2-2	TGTGCCAGCAGAAAAGGGACAGGGAAGGCCGGGGAGCTGTTTTTT	CASRKGTGKAGELFF
few	TRBV12-3/TRBV12-4	NA	TRBJ2-7	TGTGCCAGCAAAGCGGACCGGTCGGAGCAGTACTTC	CASKADRSEQYF
NA	TRBV27	NA	TRBJ2-2	TGTGCCAGCCGTACCGAAACGAACACCGGGGAGCTGTTTTTT	CASRTETNTGELFF
few	TRBV28	TRBD2	TRBJ2-7	TGTGCCAGCAGTCTCTTTAAGAGTCTAGCGGGAGTCGCCGAGCAGTACTTC	CASSLFKSLAGVAEQYF
NA	TRBV20-1	NA	TRBJ1-2	TGCAGTGCTAGCAGGGCAGGGGTCGGCTACACCTTC	CSASRAGVGYTF
NA	TRBV29-1	TRBD1	TRBJ2-7	TGCAGCGTTGGACAGGGTTATGCCTACGAGCAGTACTTC	CSVGQGYAYEQYF
NA	TRBV27	NA	TRBJ2-7	TGTGCCAGCAAGTCCGGGACAAGGGCTTTGGAGCAGTACTTC	CASKSGTRALEQYF
few	TRBV21-1	NA	TRBJ1-3	TGTGCCAGCAGAGAGAGAGCAAGGGGCCCATCTGGAAACACCATATATTTT	CASRERARGPSGNTIYF
few	TRBV5-1	NA	TRBJ2-7	TGCGCCAGCAGCCTGACTGCTCCCTACGAGCAGTACTTC	CASSLTAPYEQYF
NA	TRBV7-2	TRBD1	TRBJ1-6	TGTGCCAGCAGCGTACAGGGGATTGGCTCACCCCTCCACTTT	CASSVQGIGSPLHF
NA	TRBV7-9	TRBD1	TRBJ2-1	TGTGCCAGTCCCTTAGGGGGACAGAGCTCCTACAATGAGCAGTTCTTC	CASPLGGQSSYNEQFF
NA	TRBV5-1	TRBD1	TRBJ1-2	TGCGCCAGCAGCGAAAGGACAGGGGGGATGTATGGCTACACCTTC	CASSERTGGMYGYTF
few	TRBV6-5	NA	TRBJ1-2	TGTGCCAGCAGTTACCTCGAACGGACGAACTATGGCTACACCTTC	CASSYLERTNYGYTF
once	TRBV24-1	TRBD2	TRBJ2-3	TGTGCCACCAGTGACCGGACTAGCGGGGGCCTCACAGATACGCAGTATTTT	CATSDRTSGGLTDTQYF
NA	TRBV12-3/TRBV12-4	NA	TRBJ2-3	TGTGCCAGCAGCCTCCTGACTAGTAGGGCAGATACGCAGTATTTT	CASSLLTSRADTQYF
few	TRBV20-1	TRBD2	TRBJ2-3	TGCAGTGCTACCGAACTAGCGGGGCAGCTCACAGATACGCAGTATTTT	CSATELAGQLTDTQYF
few	TRBV20-1	TRBD2	TRBJ2-1	TGCAGTGCATGGGACAGCGGGACTAGCAGCGACAATGAGCAGTTCTTC	CSAWDSGTSSDNEQFF
few	TRBV5-1	NA	TRBJ1-5	TGCGCCAGCAGCTTGGGGGGGCCCTATCAGCCCCAGCATTTT	CASSLGGPYQPQHF
NA	TRBV10-3	NA	TRBJ2-1	TGTGCCATCAGAGGACAGACACGGTACAATGAGCAGTTCTTC	CAIRGQTRYNEQFF
NA	TRBV25-1	TRBD2	TRBJ2-3	TGTGCCAGCAGTGATGGGGTGTACCTAGCGGAGGGCTTCACAGATACGCAGTATTTT	CASSDGVYLAEGFTDTQYF
few	TRBV7-2	TRBD1	TRBJ1-1	TGTGCCAGCAGCAAACAGGGGCAGGGCACTGAAGCTTTCTTT	CASSKQGQGTEAFF
NA	TRBV5-4	NA	TRBJ2-3	TGTGCCAGCAGCTTCCTCGGTCGGGCTGACGGTGGAAAGGATACGCAGTATTTT	CASSFLGRADGGKDTQYF
NA	TRBV9	TRBD1	TRBJ1-5	TGTGCCAGCAGCGTAGGGACAGGGAACTGGCAGCCCCAGCATTTT	CASSVGTGNWQPQHF